This T cell receptor (beta chain) was obtained from a study of T cell repertoires in cytomegalovirus infection. Study-level background: It was the public TCR beta signatures that indicated both CMV infection and matching HLA type.

TCRdb fed the reads into MiXCR, producing one record per CDR3 protein. The repertoire holds about 310,000 distinct CDR3 sequences, with roughly a sixth as singletons. As concerns this clonotype: Its specificity is not known.

V shed 2 bases and J shed 7 bases, with 15 bases lying between them. The CDR3 is made up of 14 amino acids. Germline V lookup: CDR1 ENHRY, CDR2 SYGVKD. Study results and limitations: Frequencies of public TCR beta families were cumulated, and this identified carriers of CMV plus the relevant HLA.

This sequence originates from a human donor in good health (CMV status not recorded). Some clones in this sample may be carry-over from other donors' samples. The V gene is TRBV10-3, the J gene TRBJ2-7, with D possibly TRBD1 on 6 matching bases. Sequencing used PBMCs. CDR3 DNA sequence: TGTGCCATCAGTGAGATAACAGGGTCGGGGGAGCAGTACTTC. This sequence encodes CAISEITGSGEQYF.